This TCR beta chain was profiled in a study of a mutant IDH1 vaccine in newly diagnosed glioma. Study-wide background: Previous treatment comprised radiotherapy, temozolomide, or both, mostly both.

There are a few counts of this clone. Its target is unknown. Study observations and caveats: The occurrence of vaccine-induced immune responses was seen in 90% to 95% of patients.

The protocol was immunoSEQ multiplex PCR, while the TCRdb copy is restricted to in-frame clones and leaves out a portion. The table lists roughly 70,000 clones, around 82% of them singletons. As to time point: baseline, week 1 (first vaccination visit). Treatment denoted: pre-vaccination baseline after standard-of-care therapy. The study enrolled donors with new WHO grade 3 or 4 IDH1-mutant, ATRX-lost astrocytomas. The junction had 5 bases not matched to a gene; V was cut back by 0 bases and J by 1 base. Germline CDR1 is SGDLS and CDR2 is YYNGEE. The CDR3 sequence is 16 residues long. The TCR originated in a woman aged 18-29 years with glioma. Some clones in this sample may be carry-over from other donors' samples. This chain uses TRBV9 with TRBJ1-1; 8 bases are a match to TRBD1. Sequenced here: peripheral blood mononuclear cells (PBMCs), sampled from a glioma patient treated with radiotherapy, temozolomide or both. In DNA, the CDR3 is TGTGCCAGCAGCGTAGGACAGGGGAAGGGGAACACTGAAGCTTTCTTT. Translating gives CASSVGQGKGNTEAFF.